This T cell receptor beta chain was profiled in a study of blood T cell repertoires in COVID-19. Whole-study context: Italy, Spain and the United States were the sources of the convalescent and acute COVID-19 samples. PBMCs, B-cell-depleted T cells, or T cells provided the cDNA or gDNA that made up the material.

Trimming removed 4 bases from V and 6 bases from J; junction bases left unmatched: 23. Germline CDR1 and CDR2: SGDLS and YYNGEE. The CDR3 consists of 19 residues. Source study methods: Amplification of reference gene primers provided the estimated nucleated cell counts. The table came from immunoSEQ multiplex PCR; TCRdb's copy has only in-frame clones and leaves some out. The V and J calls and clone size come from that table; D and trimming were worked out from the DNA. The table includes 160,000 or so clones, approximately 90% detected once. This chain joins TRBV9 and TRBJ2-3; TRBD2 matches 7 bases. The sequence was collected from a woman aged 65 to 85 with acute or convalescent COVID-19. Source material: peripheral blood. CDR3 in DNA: TGTGCCAGCAGCTTTTCTTCCCTATCTCGCGGGGGTAAAAGGGATACGCAGTATTTT. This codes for CASSFSSLSRGGKRDTQYF. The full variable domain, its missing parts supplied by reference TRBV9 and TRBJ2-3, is DSGVTQTPKHLITATGQRVTLRCSPRSGDLSVYWYQQSLDQGLQFLIQYYNGEERAKGNILERFSAQQFPDLHSELNLSSLELGDSALYFCASSFSSLSRGGKRDTQYFGPGTRLTVL.